The rows below give T cell receptor beta chains drawn from one sample of a study of blood T cell repertoires in COVID-19. Sequencing used immunoSEQ multiplex PCR; TCRdb keeps in-frame clones, though not all of them. The sample includes 55,000 to 65,000 clones, 70% to 85% of them seen just once. Sequenced sample: peripheral blood. The receptors originated from a man in his 60s with acute or convalescent COVID-19. Each CDR3 is given with its conserved first and last residue. D genes are given only for firm matches. A row's size may be missing; if present it is once, few, many or a size class.

>NA|TRBJ2-1|TRBV5-6|NA
CASSLGGRYYNEQFF
TGTGCCAGCAGCTTGGGGGGCAGGTATTACAATGAGCAGTTCTTC
>NA|TRBJ1-2|TRBV5-6|TRBD1
CASSSDRGQGVFGYTF
TGTGCCAGCAGCTCTGACCGTGGACAGGGTGTATTTGGCTACACCTTC
>NA|TRBJ1-2|TRBV30|TRBD1
CAWNAMTGPGYTF
TGTGCCTGGAACGCTATGACAGGGCCTGGCTACACCTTC
>once|TRBJ1-6|TRBV6-5|NA
CASREAKNSPLHF
TGTGCCAGCAGGGAGGCCAAGAATTCACCCCTCCACTTT
>NA|TRBJ1-1|TRBV6-1|TRBD1
CASSKGQGPMNTEAFF
TGTGCCAGCAGTAAAGGACAGGGACCTATGAACACTGAAGCTTTCTTT
>NA|TRBJ1-5|TRBV28|NA
CASSFLSGRQPQHF
TGTGCCAGCAGTTTCTTGTCAGGGCGTCAGCCCCAGCATTTT
>NA|TRBJ1-1|TRBV11-3|TRBD1
CASSLVPGQGEGTEAFF
TGTGCCAGCAGCCTAGTCCCGGGACAGGGGGAAGGCACTGAAGCTTTCTTT
>NA|TRBJ2-7|TRBV7-8|TRBD1
CASSLGQGNSYEQYF
TGTGCCAGCAGCTTGGGACAGGGTAACTCCTACGAGCAGTACTTC
>NA|TRBJ1-2|TRBV2|NA
CASSERTVYGYTF
TGTGCCAGCAGCGAACGGACAGTTTATGGCTACACCTTC
>NA|TRBJ1-1|TRBV30|NA
CVGNRVNTEAFF
TGCGTCGGAAACAGGGTCAACACTGAAGCTTTCTTT
>NA|TRBJ1-1|TRBV7-9|TRBD1
CASRLGQGNEAFF
TGTGCCAGCAGACTGGGACAGGGAAATGAAGCTTTCTTT
>few|TRBJ2-2|TRBV7-7|TRBD1
CASSLGRGQTGELFF
TGTGCCAGCAGCTTAGGCAGGGGGCAAACCGGGGAGCTGTTTTTT
>once|TRBJ1-1|TRBV2|NA
CATLGLNTEAFF
TGTGCCACCTTGGGCCTGAACACTGAAGCTTTCTTT
>NA|TRBJ2-2|TRBV18|TRBD1
CASSPRPTGDNTGELFF
TGTGCCAGCTCACCACGTCCGACAGGGGACAACACCGGGGAGCTGTTTTTT
>once|TRBJ1-6|TRBV2|TRBD1
CASTYAGQRDSPLHF
TGTGCCAGCACCTACGCGGGACAGAGAGATTCACCCCTCCACTTT
>NA|TRBJ2-3|TRBV9|NA
CASSVGPQADTQYF
TGTGCCAGCAGCGTAGGACCCCAGGCAGATACGCAGTATTTT
>NA|TRBJ2-3|TRBV7-8|TRBD2
CASSTGLVGGTDTQYF
TGTGCCAGCAGCACAGGACTAGTGGGGGGCACAGATACGCAGTATTTT
>NA|TRBJ1-3|TRBV15|TRBD1
CATSPGTGSSSGNTIYF
TGTGCCACCAGCCCGGGGACAGGGTCTTCCTCTGGAAACACCATATATTTT
>NA|TRBJ2-1|TRBV2|TRBD1
CASNLGTGLFVEQFF
TGTGCCAGCAACCTCGGGACAGGGTTGTTTGTTGAGCAGTTCTTC
>NA|TRBJ1-4|TRBV9|NA
CASSVGAVSNEKLFF
TGTGCCAGCAGCGTAGGGGCAGTTAGTAATGAAAAACTGTTTTTT
>NA|TRBJ1-5|TRBV18|NA
CASSPYGGRGNQPQHF
TGTGCCAGCTCACCGTACGGAGGGAGGGGAAATCAGCCCCAGCATTTT
>NA|TRBJ1-3|TRBV5-1|TRBD1
CASSLSQGLGNTIYF
TGCGCCAGCAGCTTGTCACAGGGGTTAGGAAACACCATATATTTT
>few|TRBJ1-2|TRBV6-2/TRBV6-3|TRBD1
CASSSHPGQGLSYTF
TGTGCCAGCAGTTCACATCCGGGACAGGGACTTAGCTACACCTTC
>NA|TRBJ2-7|TRBV13|TRBD2
CASSRGLAGLNEQYF
TGTGCCAGCAGTCGAGGGCTAGCGGGCCTTAACGAGCAGTACTTC
>NA|TRBJ1-2|TRBV27|NA
CASSLRGNYGYTF
TGTGCCAGCAGTTTACGAGGGAACTATGGCTACACCTTC
>NA|TRBJ2-3|TRBV9|NA
CASSVEQPTDTQYF
TGTGCCAGCAGCGTAGAACAGCCCACAGATACGCAGTATTTT
>NA|TRBJ2-5|TRBV24-1|NA
CATSDPYRAETQYF
TGTGCCACCAGTGACCCCTACAGGGCGGAGACCCAGTACTTC
>NA|TRBJ1-6|TRBV6-1|NA
CASSENRESSYNSPLHF
TGTGCCAGCAGTGAAAACCGGGAGAGCTCCTATAATTCACCCCTCCACTTT
>NA|TRBJ2-7|TRBV7-2|NA
CASSLLQGNEQYF
TGTGCCAGCAGCTTACTTCAGGGAAACGAGCAGTACTTC
>once|TRBJ1-1|TRBV24-1|NA
CATSEGGLKNTEAFF
TGTGCCACCAGTGAGGGGGGACTGAAGAACACTGAAGCTTTCTTT
>few|TRBJ2-5|TRBV7-2|NA
CASSLNTGFQETQYF
TGTGCCAGCAGCTTAAACACCGGGTTCCAAGAGACCCAGTACTTC
>few|TRBJ1-2|TRBV24-1|TRBD1
CATLRRGQGAKGYTF
TGTGCCACTCTTAGGCGGGGACAGGGGGCGAAAGGCTACACCTTC
>NA|TRBJ2-7|TRBV7-8|TRBD2
CASSSLAVSSYEQYF
TGTGCCAGCAGTTCACTAGCGGTAAGCTCCTACGAGCAGTACTTC
>NA|TRBJ2-1|TRBV10-3|TRBD1
CAISPDRGLVEQFF
TGTGCCATCAGTCCGGACAGGGGGCTGGTTGAGCAGTTCTTC
>NA|TRBJ1-1|TRBV10-2|TRBD1
CASIRTGRMNTEAFF
TGCGCCAGCATTCGGACAGGGAGGATGAACACTGAAGCTTTCTTT
>NA|TRBJ1-2|TRBV10-3|TRBD1
CAIRVTGGGYTF
TGTGCCATCAGGGTGACAGGGGGAGGCTACACCTTC
>NA|TRBJ1-6|TRBV2|NA
CASSDTPGGYNSPLHF
TGTGCCAGCAGCGATACCCCTGGGGGCTACAATTCACCCCTCCACTTT
>NA|TRBJ2-7|TRBV6-2/TRBV6-3|TRBD1
CASSSGTGLLQQYF
TGTGCCAGCAGTTCCGGGACAGGGCTTCTACAGCAGTACTTC
>NA|TRBJ2-2|TRBV30|NA
CAWSVQDTGELFF
TGTGCCTGGAGTGTACAAGACACCGGGGAGCTGTTTTTT
>NA|TRBJ2-1|TRBV27|NA
CASSLGQSEQFF
TGTGCCAGCAGTCTAGGTCAGTCCGAGCAGTTCTTC
>few|TRBJ2-7|TRBV7-9|NA
CASSLEYEDEQYF
TGTGCCAGCAGCTTAGAGTACGAGGACGAGCAGTACTTC